The present TCR beta chain was sequenced within a study of shared clonotypes between healthy human individuals. Study information: Researchers assigned three CD4 naive, three CD4 memory, two CD8 naive and one CD8 memory plate to each donor. General study results and limits: In having few donors, the study represented limited genetic and exposure-history diversity.

As defined, naive CD8 cells were CD45RO-negative and positively selected for CCR7, with terminally differentiated effector memory CD45RA+ cells excluded. Genomic DNA per cell subset filled all wells of several immunoSEQ plates. Roughly 200 ng DNA, approximately 31,000 T cell genomes, went into each sorted-subset replicate PCR. Profiling relied on immunoSEQ multiplex PCR, and the TCRdb table lists in-frame clones only, not all of them. The table includes about 2.1 million clones, around 93% detected once. Concerning this clone: What it recognizes is unknown.

From germline, CDR1 is SGHVS and CDR2 FNYEAQ. V lost 4 bases and J lost 0, with 7 bases in between. The CDR3 spans 13 residues. The chain carries TRBV7-6 and TRBJ2-7; D unclear. This clonotype originated in a man aged 18 to 30 in good health. Some clones in this sample may be carry-over from other donors' samples. Sequences were obtained from naive CD8+ T cells from PBMCs. The CDR3 is CASSSSASYEQYF. The CDR3, as DNA: TGTGCCAGCAGCTCTTCCGCCTCCTACGAGCAGTACTTC.